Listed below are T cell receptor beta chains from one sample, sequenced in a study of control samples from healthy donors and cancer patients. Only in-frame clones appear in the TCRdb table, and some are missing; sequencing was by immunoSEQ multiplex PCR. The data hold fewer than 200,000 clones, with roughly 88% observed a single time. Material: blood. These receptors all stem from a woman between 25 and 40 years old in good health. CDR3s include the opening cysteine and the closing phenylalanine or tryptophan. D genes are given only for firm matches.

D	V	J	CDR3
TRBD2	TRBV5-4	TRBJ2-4	CASSSRLADIQYF
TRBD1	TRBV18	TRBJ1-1	CASSPRDRVTTEAFF
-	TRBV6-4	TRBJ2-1	CASSANEQFF
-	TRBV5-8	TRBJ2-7	CASSLALGSYEQYF
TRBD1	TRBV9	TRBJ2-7	CASSVEGPGQGPYEQYF
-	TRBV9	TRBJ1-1	CASSVGSTGNTEAFF
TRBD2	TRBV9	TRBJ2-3	CASSPGGTSADTQYF
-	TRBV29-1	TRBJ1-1	CSVYPLNTEAFF
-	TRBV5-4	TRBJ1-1	CASSPRQLNTEAFF
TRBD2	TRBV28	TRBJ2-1	CASSLRTSGVPPAREQFF
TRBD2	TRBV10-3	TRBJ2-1	CAISEGLAGGLDEQFF
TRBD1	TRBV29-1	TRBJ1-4	CSVTGQGREKLFF
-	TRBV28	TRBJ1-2	CASSLPGNGYTF
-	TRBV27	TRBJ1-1	CASSLTGLNTEAFF
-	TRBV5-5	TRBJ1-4	CASSLPRVGEKLFF
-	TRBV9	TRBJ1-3	CASSVEGATRDTIYF
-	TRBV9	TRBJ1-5	CASSVGFSNQPQHF
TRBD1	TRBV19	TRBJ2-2	CASSLRQGNGELFF
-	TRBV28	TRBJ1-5	CASSSIGGAGLSQPQHF
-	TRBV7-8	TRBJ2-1	CASSLHFTPIGNEQFF
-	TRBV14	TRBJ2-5	CASSHPGVSQQETQYF
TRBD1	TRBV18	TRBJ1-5	CASSPPGTVSNQPQHF
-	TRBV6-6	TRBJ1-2	CASSYSGGLYGYTF
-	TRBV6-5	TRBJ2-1	CAAVRGNNEQFF
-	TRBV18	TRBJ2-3	CASSPSKSNTDTQYF